A single sample is the source of the 19 T cell receptor beta chains below, sequenced in a study of blood T cell repertoires in COVID-19. The table came from immunoSEQ multiplex PCR; TCRdb's copy has only in-frame clones and leaves some out. Found here are approximately 120,000 clones, 85% to 90% of them singletons; the top ten hold 4.3%. The sample was peripheral blood. All receptors come from a human donor in a cohort sampled during active COVID-19.

CDR3 residues: CASSQDPLRGASGSTFF. In DNA, the CDR3 is TGTGCCAGCAGCCAAGATCCCCTCAGGGGGGCCAGCGGGAGTACGTTCTTC. The chain employs TRBV3-1 (or the pseudogene TRBV3-2) and TRBJ2-1; possible D gene TRBD2, 8 bases. Germline V lookup: CDR1 LGHDT, CDR2 YNNKEL (reference sequence). The germline V and J ends were trimmed by 0 bases and 15 bases, with 27 bases remaining between them. The CDR3 has 17 amino acids.

Turning to this clone: At the DNA level, this CDR3 is encoded by other sequences in the same sample as well. The chain employs TRBV19 and TRBJ2-2; 10 nucleotides align to TRBD1. Trimming removed 3 bases from V and 8 bases from J; junction bases left unmatched: 6. This CDR3 spans 15 amino acids. Germline loops: CDR1 LNHDA, CDR2 SQIVND (reference sequence). For the CDR3, the DNA is TGTGCCAGTAGTATTCCGGGACAGGGGCCAGGGGAGCTGTTTTTT. Its translation is CASSIPGQGPGELFF.

This sequence joins TRBV28 and TRBJ1-1; tentative D call: TRBD1 (5 bases). CDR3 length equals 13 residues. CDR1 and CDR2 from the germline V gene are MDHEN and SYDVKM. Deletions cut 6 bases from V and 0 bases from J, with 8 bases between. The CDR3 reads CASSRVMNTEAFF. As DNA, the CDR3 is TGTGCCAGCAGCAGGGTGATGAACACTGAAGCTTTCTTT.

This clone was detected once. This chain joins TRBV15 and TRBJ2-7, with D hard to call. Trimming removed 0 bases from V and 3 bases from J, with 12 bases in between. Germline lookup yields CDR1 LNHNV and CDR2 YYDKDF (reference sequence). The CDR3 consists of 15 residues. The CDR3 DNA follows: TGTGCCACCAGCAGAGAGTTCGGCGGAGACTACGAGCAGTACTTC. Translating it yields CATSREFGGDYEQYF.

This clone was counted between two and nine times. The chain has TRBV4-1 and TRBJ1-1; 7 bases are a match to TRBD1. The CDR3 has 14 residues. The junction had 7 bases not matched to a gene; V was cut back by 4 bases and J by 5 bases. Germline V gene lookup returns CDR1 MGHRA and CDR2 YSYEKL. CDR3 sequence reads: CASSLRGLGTEAFF. In DNA form, the CDR3 reads TGCGCCAGCAGCCTAAGGGGGCTTGGAACTGAAGCTTTCTTT.

This clone was detected only once. J is TRBJ1-2 and V is TRBV30, with 7 nucleotides matching TRBD1. Trimming took 2 bases from V and 8 from J; bases not matched to a gene: 11. CDR1 and CDR2 from the germline V gene are GTSNPN and SVGIG (reference sequence). This CDR3 spans 14 amino acids. This CDR3 is CAWSTNSGGYGYTF. The CDR3, as DNA: TGTGCCTGGAGTACCAATTCAGGGGGTTACGGCTACACCTTC.

The sample holds one count of this clone. The rearrangement links TRBV5-1 to TRBJ2-1; 9 nucleotides agree with TRBD2. Per germline, CDR1 SGHRS and CDR2 YFSETQ. The V segment lost 0 bases and the J segment 4 bases; nucleotides outside the gene matches: 8. This CDR3 is 17 amino acids long. CDR3 coding DNA: TGCGCCAGCAGCTTGGGGCTAGCGGGGCCTTCTTACAATGAGCAGTTCTTC. This sequence encodes CASSLGLAGPSYNEQFF.

This chain joins TRBV5-4 and TRBJ1-2; a possible D gene is TRBD1 (5 bases). The V end lost 0 bases, the J end lost 8 bases, and 14 bases lay between the germline ends. This CDR3 contains 14 residues. The germline V gene has CDR1 SGHNT and CDR2 YYREEE (reference sequence). The CDR3 here is CASSLVGREGGYTF. DNA for the CDR3: TGTGCCAGCAGCTTGGTTGGCAGGGAAGGCGGCTACACCTTC.

The J gene is TRBJ1-4, the V gene TRBV5-1; 7 bases align to TRBD1. There are 15 residues in the CDR3. Germline CDR1 and CDR2: SGHRS and YFSETQ. J gave up 8 bases and V 3 bases, and 10 bases lay outside the gene matches. The CDR3 protein is CASSSETARGEKLFF. The CDR3 region has the DNA TGCGCCAGCAGCTCAGAGACAGCCAGGGGGGAAAAACTGTTTTTT.

This clone was picked up one time. The rearrangement joins TRBV7-2 to TRBJ2-1, with no clear D. The CDR3 has 17 residues. V gave up 5 bases and J gave up 4 bases, with 21 bases separating them. In germline, CDR1 is SGHTA, CDR2 FQGNSA. In nucleotides, the CDR3 is TGTGCCAGCAGCCCTGGCCCCTCCGGGTCCGGGTACAATGAGCAGTTCTTC. It specifies CASSPGPSGSGYNEQFF.

The rearrangement joins TRBV30 to TRBJ2-3; D is perhaps TRBD2 (5 bases). In germline, CDR1 is GTSNPN, CDR2 SVGIG (reference sequence). The length of the CDR3 is 16 residues. Trimming shortened V by 5 bases and J by 2 bases, and 20 bases separated the two germline ends. CDR3 nucleotide sequence: TGTGCCTGGGAGGGCTTGGGCTCCGGGAACACAGATACGCAGTATTTT. Translating gives CAWEGLGSGNTDTQYF. Full variable domain (missing parts from reference TRBV30 and TRBJ2-3): SQTIHQWPATLVQPVGSPLSLECTVEGTSNPNLYWYRQAAGRGLQLLFYSVGIGQISSEVPQNLSASRPQDRQFILSSKKLLLSDSGFYLCAWEGLGSGNTDTQYFGPGTRLTVL.

The chain has TRBV7-6 and TRBJ2-3; D perhaps matches TRBD2 (6 bases). The V gene lost 5 bases and the J gene lost 6 bases, with 12 bases spanning the gap. Germline V gives CDR1 SGHVS, CDR2 FNYEAQ. This CDR3 comprises 13 residues. The CDR3 DNA reads TGTGCCAGCAGCCTCAGGAGGGCTGATACGCAGTATTTT. This sequence encodes CASSLRRADTQYF. Using reference TRBV7-6 and TRBJ2-3 for the parts outside the CDR3, the full variable domain is GAGVSQSPRYKVTKRGQDVALRCDPISGHVSLYWYRQALGQGPEFLTYFNYEAQQDKSGLPNDRFSAERPEGSISTLTIQRTEQRDSAMYRCASSLRRADTQYFGPGTRLTVL.

The chain is built from TRBV11-2 and TRBJ2-7; D remains unclear. This CDR3 has 13 amino acids. Between the trimmed V and J ends, which lost 5 bases and 4 bases, there was a span of 12 bases. CDR1 and CDR2 from the germline V gene are SGHAT and FQNNGV. The CDR3 reads CASSPRPRYEQYV. In DNA, the CDR3 is TGTGCCAGCAGCCCCCGTCCCAGGTACGAGCAGTACGTC.

The rearrangement links TRBV5-4 to TRBJ2-7, with 7 bases identical to TRBD1. The germline CDR1 and CDR2 sequences are SGHNT and YYREEE (reference sequence). CDR3 length: 15 amino acids. V lost 0 bases and J lost 3; bases outside the gene matches: 6. The CDR3 here is CASSLEPRDSYEQYF. The CDR3 bases are TGTGCCAGCAGCTTGGAGCCACGGGACAGCTACGAGCAGTACTTC.

This sequence joins TRBV6-5 and TRBJ2-3, with D perhaps TRBD1 (6 bases). This CDR3 region has 13 residues. The germline gives CDR1 MNHEY, CDR2 SVGAGI. Deletions cut 5 bases from V and 4 bases from J, with 10 bases between. As DNA, the CDR3 is TGTGCCAGCAGTCCCTCAGGGGCAGATACGCAGTATTTT. Its protein is CASSPSGADTQYF.

V and J are TRBV11-2 and TRBJ2-2, with D possibly matching TRBD1 (5 bases). The CDR3 is 15 amino acids. Looked up from germline, CDR1 is SGHAT and CDR2 is FQNNGV. Trimming removed 2 bases from V and 2 bases from J, with 9 bases in between. The CDR3 DNA sequence: TGTGCCAGCAGCTTATTTCAGGGTAACACCGGGGAGCTGTTTTTT. This sequence encodes CASSLFQGNTGELFF.

This clone was picked up a small number of times. V and J are TRBV5-3 and TRBJ2-1, with D possibly matching TRBD2 (7 bases). TRBV5-3 is an ORF for which the function is uncertain. V gave up 5 bases and J gave up 10 bases, with 22 bases separating them. This CDR3 spans 15 amino acids. CDR3 amino acids: CARSSTPLRGGEQFF. In nucleotides, the CDR3 is TGTGCCAGAAGTTCTACTCCACTCAGGGGAGGGGAGCAGTTCTTC.

This clone occurred once. V usage is TRBV3-1 (or the pseudogene TRBV3-2) and J usage is TRBJ2-1; 9 bases are shared with TRBD2. The CDR3 covers 16 residues. Trimming took 4 bases from V and 6 from J; bases not matched to a gene: 10. CDR1 is LGHDT and CDR2 is YNNKEL in the germline V gene (reference sequence). CDR3 protein: CASSPLAGTGRNEQFF. The CDR3 DNA is TGTGCCAGCAGCCCCCTAGCGGGAACGGGTCGCAATGAGCAGTTCTTC.

The CDR3: CASSYSSGRANEQFF. As DNA, the CDR3 is TGTGCCAGCAGTTACTCAAGCGGGAGGGCCAATGAGCAGTTCTTC. V usage is TRBV6-2 or TRBV6-3 and J usage is TRBJ2-1, with 10 bases identical to TRBD2. Germline V CDR1 and CDR2: MNHEY, SVGEGT. Trimming at V came to 0 bases and at J to 6 bases, leaving 2 bases not matched to a gene. The CDR3 has 15 residues.